Listed below are T cell receptor beta chains from one sample, sequenced in a study of T cell repertoires in cytomegalovirus infection. Each CDR3 protein is one row after TCRdb ran MiXCR on the reads. The repertoire holds 350,000 to 550,000 distinct CDR3 sequences, 30% to 40% seen once, with about an eighth in the top ten. Sample: PBMCs. Receptors originate from a human donor in good health (CMV status not recorded). Some clones in this sample may be carry-over from other donors' samples. Each CDR3 is given with its conserved first and last residue. D genes are given only for firm matches. Size is stated for part of the rows, as once, few or many counts, or as a class when the clone is expanded.

>TRBV5-6|-|few|TRBJ2-5
TGTGCCAGCAGCCCCCGACGGGACTCGGAGACCCAGTACTTC
CASSPRRDSETQYF
>TRBV7-2|-|many|TRBJ2-5
TGTGCCAGCAGCTTGGCCGGGACTCCATACCAAGAGACCCAGTACTTC
CASSLAGTPYQETQYF
>TRBV6-2/TRBV6-3|-|-|TRBJ2-5
TGTGCCAGCAGTTACGCGGGGGCAGGGGAGACCCAGTACTTC
CASSYAGAGETQYF
>TRBV6-1|-|-|TRBJ1-5
TGTGCCAGCATCCTGAGTTGGGGGGGCAATCAGCCCCAGCATTTT
CASILSWGGNQPQHF
>TRBV7-3|TRBD2|-|TRBJ2-2
TGTGCCAGCTCAAATTGGGGGGGGAACACCGGGGAGCTGTTTTTT
CASSNWGGNTGELFF
>TRBV7-6|-|-|TRBJ2-5
TGTGCCAGCAGCTTAAATCGGGGGAACCAAGAGACCCAGTACTTC
CASSLNRGNQETQYF
>TRBV27|TRBD1|-|TRBJ1-2
TGTGCCAGCAGTACACGACAGGGGGCTGATGGCTACACCTTC
CASSTRQGADGYTF
>TRBV10-2|TRBD2|few|TRBJ2-1
TGCGCCAGCAGTGAGACCGGACTAGCGGGGGCCTACAATGAGCAGTTCTTC
CASSETGLAGAYNEQFF
>TRBV10-3|-|few|TRBJ1-1
TGTGCCATCAGTGAGTTCAAGGGGCTCGGCACTGAAGCTTTCTTT
CAISEFKGLGTEAFF
>TRBV10-3|-|few|TRBJ2-1
TGTGCCATCAGTGAGTCATCGGGACCTGCCGGGAGAAATGAGCAGTTCTTC
CAISESSGPAGRNEQFF
>TRBV11-2|TRBD2|-|TRBJ2-1
TGTGCCAGAAGCGGGGACCTAAAAACCGGGTCCTACAAGGAGCAGTTCTTC
CARSGDLKTGSYKEQFF
>TRBV14|TRBD1|few|TRBJ2-7
TGTGCCAGCAGTCCGGGACAGCTTTCCCTACCCTCCTACGAGCAGTACTTC
CASSPGQLSLPSYEQYF
>TRBV28|-|few|TRBJ2-7
TGTGCCAGCAGTTCGACAATCCCCTACGAGCAGTACTTC
CASSSTIPYEQYF
>TRBV27|-|-|TRBJ1-1
TGTGCCAGCAGTTTATCGGGGGAGGCAGGGCCTGAAGCTTTCTTT
CASSLSGEAGPEAFF
>TRBV7-2|-|many|TRBJ1-6
TGTGCCAGCAGCTTAGCCTTCGGGGTTCGTTCACCCCTCCACTTT
CASSLAFGVRSPLHF
>TRBV5-4|TRBD1|-|TRBJ1-5
TGTGCCAGCAGCTCAGGGGGGATGGATCAGCCCCAGCATTTT
CASSSGGMDQPQHF
>TRBV4-1|-|-|TRBJ2-1
TGCGCCAGCAGCCTCTTCAACGGCGGTTTGGATGAGCAGTTCTTC
CASSLFNGGLDEQFF
>TRBV28|-|-|TRBJ2-2
TGTGCCAGCAGTTTGTTTAGTGGAAACACCGGGGCGCTGTTTTTT
CASSLFSGNTGALFF
>TRBV7-6|-|few|TRBJ2-3
TGTGCCAGCAGCTGGAGCCGCACAGATACGCAGTATTTT
CASSWSRTDTQYF
>TRBV7-8|TRBD2|-|TRBJ2-6
TGTGCCAGCAGCTTAAAACTAGCGGGGGCCCTAACCTCTGGGGCCAACGTCCTGACTTTC
CASSLKLAGALTSGANVLTF
>TRBV5-1|-|few|TRBJ2-5
TGCGCCAGCTATGACAGAAACCAAGAGACCCAGTACTTC
CASYDRNQETQYF
>TRBV20-1|-|-|TRBJ2-3
TGCAGTGCCCCGAGCCAGCCCGGCACAGATACGCAGTATTTT
CSAPSQPGTDTQYF
>TRBV12-3/TRBV12-4|TRBD1|-|TRBJ1-2
TGTGCCAGCAGGGCGTCAGGGAAAGGGGGCTTCGATGGCTACACCTTC
CASRASGKGGFDGYTF
>TRBV7-8|-|few|TRBJ1-5
TGTGCCAGCAGCCACCCCGGGGATAATCAGCCCCAGCATTTT
CASSHPGDNQPQHF
>TRBV12-3/TRBV12-4|TRBD1|few|TRBJ1-4
TGTGCCAGCAGTCCAGGGGGTCTTGAAAAACTGTTTTTT
CASSPGGLEKLFF
>TRBV29-1|-|-|TRBJ1-4
TGCAGCGTTGAAGTTAATGAAAAACTGTTTTTT
CSVEVNEKLFF
>TRBV7-2|-|many|TRBJ1-6
TGTGCCAGCTGCGGGGATTCTAGGGTGCGATCACCCCTCCACTTT
CASCGDSRVRSPLHF
>TRBV6-2/TRBV6-3|-|few|TRBJ2-7
TGTGCCAGCAGTTACTCTGCGGAGCAGTACTTC
CASSYSAEQYF
>TRBV12-3/TRBV12-4|-|-|TRBJ1-1
TGTGCCAGCGGGCCCTTTGAGAACACTGAAGCTTTCTTT
CASGPFENTEAFF
>TRBV6-5|-|-|TRBJ2-1
TGTGCCAGCAGTCCCCTCGGGGGGCTTTCCTACAATGAGCAGTTCTTC
CASSPLGGLSYNEQFF
>TRBV12-3/TRBV12-4|-|few|TRBJ1-1
TGTGCCGGAATTAACACCCCGAACACTGAAGCTTTCTTT
CAGINTPNTEAFF
>TRBV7-6|TRBD2|-|TRBJ2-3
TGTGCCAGCAGCTTATGGCACTCGGCGGGGGGGGGAACAGATACGCAGTATTTT
CASSLWHSAGGGTDTQYF
>TRBV5-1|TRBD1|few|TRBJ1-4
TGCGCCAGCAGTTCCACAGGGGAAACTAATGAAAAACTGTTTTTT
CASSSTGETNEKLFF
>TRBV5-6|-|-|TRBJ2-5
TGTGCCAGCAGCTCAGCCGGGACGCGGGCAGAGACCCAGTACTTC
CASSSAGTRAETQYF
>TRBV12-3/TRBV12-4|TRBD1|once|TRBJ1-1
TGTGCCAGCAGTTTTGGGACAGGGAGGCTGAACACTGAAGCTTTCTTT
CASSFGTGRLNTEAFF
>TRBV28|TRBD2|-|TRBJ2-1
TGTGCCAGCAGTTCCGGGACTAGAGTCAATGAGCAGTTCTTC
CASSSGTRVNEQFF
>TRBV6-1|-|few|TRBJ2-6
TGTGCCAGCAGGATTTCTGCGGCGGGGGCCAACGTCCTGACTTTC
CASRISAAGANVLTF
>TRBV7-6|-|once|TRBJ1-4
TGTTCCATCAGCTTAGGCGGGGTAGAAAAACTGTTTTTT
CSISLGGVEKLFF
>TRBV7-6|TRBD1|few|TRBJ2-1
TGTGCCAGCAGGACCGGGACAGGGGTCAATGAGCAGTTCTTC
CASRTGTGVNEQFF
>TRBV19|-|once|TRBJ1-2
TGTGCCAGTAGTACCCTCCAAAACTATGGCTACACCTTC
CASSTLQNYGYTF